The 10 T cell receptor beta chains listed next were all sequenced from one sample in a study of blood T cells in healthy people across ages (dated by TCRdb to between 2014 and 2016). Library method: 5' RACE. The sequencing machine was an Illumina HiSeq 2500. The second PCR ran for roughly 7 to 12 cycles and used a J-beta primer mix along with a sample-barcoded 5' primer. The public sequencing data were trimmed at Q25 with fastp and processed into clonotypes with MiXCR by TCRdb, which kept only in-frame beta chains. For every CDR3 protein sequence, its rows merge into one entry that carries the most common genes and DNA. The sample has just under 550,000 distinct CDR3 sequences on record, approximately 25% of them singletons. 8.7% of the sample belongs to the ten largest clones. The same specimen was also included in a second study, on T cells of mothers and their children.

Sequences were obtained from blood. The receptors were gathered from a boy between 5 and 17 years old in good health.

V usage is TRBV18 and J usage is TRBJ2-5; the match to TRBD1 covers 7 bases. Judging by the DNA end, TRBJ2-7 fits better; the J call may be wrong. This CDR3 is 16 amino acids long. CDR1 is KGHSH and CDR2 is LQKENI in the germline V gene. The CDR3 coding sequence is TGTGCCAGCTCACTAAGGCCAGGGGGAGATGTCTACGAGCAGTACTTC. Protein: CASSLRPGGDVYEQYF.

The chain is built from TRBV29-1 and TRBJ1-1, with a tentative D call TRBD1 (5 bases). The germline CDR1 and CDR2 sequences are SQVTM and ANQGSEA. This CDR3 is built from 11 residues. Trimming removed 6 bases from V and 8 bases from J, with 13 bases in between. CDR3 amino acids: CSVLSGPEAFF. The CDR3 nucleotides read TGCAGCGTCTTATCGGGACCAGAAGCTTTCTTT.

This chain connects TRBV7-2 to TRBJ2-5; perhaps TRBD2 as D (5 bases). The CDR3 sequence is 15 residues long. CDR1 SGHTA and CDR2 FQGNSA come from the germline V gene. V dropped 0 bases and J dropped 2 bases, with 10 bases sitting between them. CDR3 amino acids: CASSLARGIQETQYF. The CDR3 DNA reads TGTGCCAGCAGCTTAGCGCGAGGGATACAAGAGACCCAGTACTTC.

This clonotype was detected a few times. The rearrangement joins TRBV27 to TRBJ1-5; TRBD1 agrees at 7 bases. CDR1 MNHEY and CDR2 SMNVEV come from the germline V gene (reference sequence). CDR3 length: 17 residues. J gave up 3 bases and V 4 bases, and 12 bases lay outside the gene matches. The CDR3 here is CASSWVSGGGVNQPQHF. As DNA, the CDR3 is TGTGCCAGCAGTTGGGTTTCGGGAGGGGGCGTCAATCAGCCCCAGCATTTT.

This clonotype was seen only a few times. The chain links TRBV6-1 to TRBJ2-5, with D perhaps TRBD1 or TRBD2 (5 bases each). Trimming took off 5 bases at V and 4 bases at J, with 17 bases between the two ends. The germline CDR1 and CDR2 sequences are MNHNS and SASEGT. This CDR3 comprises 15 residues. CDR3 bases: TGTGCCAGCAGTACCCTGGGGGACGCGGGAGAGACCCAGTACTTC. It codes for CASSTLGDAGETQYF.

The chain employs TRBV4-3 and TRBJ2-5; D is ambiguous. Judging by the DNA end, TRBJ2-7 fits better; the J call may be wrong. The CDR3 length is 14 residues. In germline, CDR1 is LGHNA, CDR2 YSLEER. The CDR3 spells CASSQDFGRYEQYF. In DNA, the CDR3 is TGCGCCAGCAGCCAAGATTTTGGCAGATACGAGCAGTACTTC.

The J gene is TRBJ2-1, the V gene TRBV14, with a weak D call TRBD2 (7 bases). Deletions cut 0 bases from V and 0 bases from J, with 15 bases between. The CDR3 extends over 18 amino acids. CDR1 is SGHDN and CDR2 is FVKESK in the germline V gene. CDR3 in DNA: TGTGCCAGCAGCCAAGAAGGGGGGGGCGGACGCTCCTACAATGAGCAGTTCTTC. The encoded protein is CASSQEGGGGRSYNEQFF. The full variable domain, rest sourced from reference TRBV14 and TRBJ2-1, is EAGVTQFPSHSVIEKGQTVTLRCDPISGHDNLYWYRRVMGKEIKFLLHFVKESKQDESGMPNNRFLAERTGGTYSTLKVQPAELEDSGVYFCASSQEGGGGRSYNEQFFGPGTRLTVL.

This clonotype occurred many times. The chain links TRBV28 to TRBJ1-6; 9 positions agree with TRBD1. Germline V lookup: CDR1 MDHEN, CDR2 SYDVKM. V was clipped by 6 bases and J by 9 bases; unmatched bases: 6. The length of the CDR3 is 14 residues. CDR3 coding DNA: TGTGCCAGCAGGCCGGGACAGGGAGGTTCACCCCTCCACTTT. Translation gives CASRPGQGGSPLHF.

The chain couples TRBV20-1 to TRBJ1-2; D is perhaps TRBD1 (5 bases). Germline lookup yields CDR1 DFQATT and CDR2 SNEGSKA (reference sequence). V lost 1 base and J 2 bases, leaving 14 bases between the germline ends. The CDR3 has 15 amino acids. The CDR3 here is CSARGQGNSNYGYTF. CDR3 DNA: TGCAGTGCTAGAGGGCAGGGTAATAGCAACTATGGCTACACCTTC.

The rearrangement uses TRBV24-1 and TRBJ2-2, with TRBD1 matching 7 bases. This CDR3 has 14 amino acids. Germline trimming cut 6 bases from V and 3 bases from J; bases unmatched to any gene: 3. The germline gives CDR1 KGHDR, CDR2 SFDVKD. CDR3 DNA: TGTGCCACCAGTCTAACAGGGGACACCGGGGAGCTGTTTTTT. It codes for CATSLTGDTGELFF.